These T cell receptor beta chains were read from a single sample in a study of blood T cell repertoires in COVID-19. TCRdb's table, derived via immunoSEQ multiplex PCR, lists solely in-frame clones and lacks some. This table has over 90,000 clones, approximately 86% appearing once. The sequenced sample consisted of peripheral blood. These TCRs come from an older man with acute or convalescent COVID-19. The CDR3 runs from the conserved cysteine through the conserved F or W. Fields, in order: V gene, D gene, J gene, clone size, CDR3 length, CDR3 protein, CDR3 DNA. The D gene is left open where the match is weak. Clone size appears in some rows only: once, few, many, or a class for an expanded clone.

TRBV27	TRBD1	TRBJ1-2	NA	14	CASSSRTGNAGYTF	TGTGCCAGCAGTTCACGGACAGGGAACGCCGGCTACACCTTC
TRBV4-3	NA	TRBJ2-1	once	14	CASSQDPLAAGLFF	TGCGCCAGCAGCCAAGACCCCCTCGCGGCGGGACTGTTCTTC
TRBV5-1	NA	TRBJ2-2	NA	14	CASSHGRGTGELFF	TGCGCCAGCAGCCACGGAAGAGGCACCGGGGAGCTGTTTTTT
TRBV7-9	TRBD2	TRBJ2-3	few	12	CASEREADTQYF	TGTGCCAGCGAGCGGGAGGCAGATACGCAGTATTTT
TRBV28	TRBD1	TRBJ1-2	NA	14	CASTSTGGVYGYTF	TGTGCCAGCACCTCGACAGGGGGCGTCTATGGCTACACCTTC
TRBV6-5	TRBD1	TRBJ2-3	once	14	CASRIDRGPDTQYF	TGTGCCAGCAGGATCGACAGGGGACCAGATACGCAGTATTTT
TRBV19	TRBD2	TRBJ2-2	NA	17	CASSYTSGTSNTGELFF	TGTGCCAGTAGTTACACTAGCGGCACCTCGAACACCGGGGAGCTGTTTTTT
TRBV7-8	NA	TRBJ1-3	NA	13	CASRQGGGNTIYF	TGTGCCAGCCGTCAGGGCGGTGGAAACACCATATATTTT
TRBV7-2	NA	TRBJ2-7	NA	16	CASSFRGGDSTYEQYF	TGTGCCAGCAGCTTTAGAGGCGGGGACTCCACCTACGAGCAGTACTTC
TRBV19	TRBD2	TRBJ2-3	NA	16	CASSYLAGGRTDTQYF	TGTGCCAGTAGCTATCTAGCGGGAGGTCGCACAGATACGCAGTATTTT
TRBV9	TRBD2	TRBJ2-1	NA	18	CASSVLASGTLSYNEQFF	TGTGCCAGCAGCGTATTGGCTAGCGGGACCCTCTCCTACAATGAGCAGTTCTTC
TRBV5-4	TRBD2	TRBJ2-1	NA	15	CASSLEGSGEDEQFF	TGTGCCAGCAGCTTGGAGGGTAGCGGGGAAGATGAGCAGTTCTTC
TRBV5-1	TRBD1	TRBJ1-2	NA	17	CASSPDGQGSKSNGYTF	TGCGCCAGCAGCCCCGACGGACAGGGATCAAAATCGAATGGCTACACCTTC
TRBV5-1	TRBD1	TRBJ2-2	NA	15	CASRGQGAGTGELFF	TGCGCCAGCAGAGGACAGGGGGCGGGAACCGGGGAGCTGTTTTTT
TRBV9	TRBD2	TRBJ2-5	NA	15	CASSVVGAGGETQYF	TGTGCCAGCAGCGTAGTCGGAGCGGGAGGAGAGACCCAGTACTTC
TRBV27	NA	TRBJ1-5	NA	17	CASSSRGGGVGNQPQHF	TGTGCCAGCAGTTCGCGCGGGGGGGGAGTAGGCAATCAGCCCCAGCATTTT
TRBV3-1/TRBV3-2	TRBD2	TRBJ2-6	NA	13	CASSQEPGLADYF	TGTGCCAGCAGCCAAGAACCGGGACTAGCGGACTACTTC
TRBV10-3	TRBD1	TRBJ2-1	NA	15	CAISDFGQGPNEQFF	TGTGCCATCAGTGATTTCGGACAGGGCCCTAATGAGCAGTTCTTC
TRBV19	NA	TRBJ2-7	NA	14	CASSEQGGDYEQYF	TGTGCCAGTAGTGAACAGGGGGGGGACTACGAGCAGTACTTC
TRBV25-1	NA	TRBJ2-7	NA	12	CASKDLADEQYF	TGTGCCAGCAAAGACCTTGCGGACGAGCAGTACTTC
TRBV19	NA	TRBJ2-1	few	15	CASSPSRSRSNEQFF	TGTGCCAGTAGTCCATCCCGGAGTAGAAGCAATGAGCAGTTCTTC
TRBV28	NA	TRBJ1-1	NA	15	CASSLPSDSNTEAFF	TGTGCCAGCAGTTTACCCTCGGACAGTAACACTGAAGCTTTCTTT